The T cell receptor (beta chain) described here comes from a study of T cell responses to AZD1222 COVID-19 vaccine. For this clone: Its target is not known.

CDR3 length equals 15 residues. With 1 base removed from V and 0 bases from J, the gap between germline ends came to 10 bases. Germline V lookup: CDR1 LNHDA, CDR2 SQIVND (reference sequence). Assay: immunoSEQ multiplex PCR; the TCRdb copy retains only in-frame clones and omits some. The sample contains over 90,000 clones, about 94% of which appear only once. Regarding the study as a whole: Clonal diversity was possibly underestimated, and white British individuals and females predominated among donors. Close to half of spike-specific TCRs reportedly recognize unmutated variant regions. Vaccine-related CD4 TCRs covered spike, predominating at 160-218 and 743-854.

This TCR was sampled from an adult who received the AZD1222 COVID-19 vaccine. The chain employs TRBV19 and TRBJ2-7, with D maybe TRBD2 (5 bases). This specimen was peripheral blood, taken 28 days after the second AZD1222 dose. CDR3 amino acids: CASSIGSGDSYEQYF. The CDR3 bases are TGTGCCAGTAGTATAGGCAGCGGAGACTCCTACGAGCAGTACTTC.